This entry features one T cell receptor (beta chain) sequence. No antigen is known for it. MiXCR was run by TCRdb on the reads, yielding one entry per CDR3 protein. The table records just over 450,000 distinct CDR3 sequences, about 39% of them present only once. This sample was included in a study of T cell repertoires in cytomegalovirus infection. Overall study context: Public TCR beta signatures provided an indication of both CMV infection and a matching HLA type. Broader study findings: CMV-specific TCR beta clonotypes restricted by HLA-C were the ones dominating the ex vivo response.

The ends lost 5 bases at V and 9 bases at J; junction bases unmatched: 9. Germline-derived CDR1 and CDR2 are SGHVT and SQSDAQ. There are 16 residues in the CDR3. This TCR was recovered from a human donor in good health (CMV status not recorded). Some clones in this sample may be carry-over from other donors' samples. The rearrangement uses TRBV7-4 and TRBJ2-1, with 14 bases identical to TRBD2. The sample here was cultured PBMCs, taken from culture after CMV antigen stimulation. CDR3 sequence reads: CASSPTTSGRAREQFF. The CDR3 nucleotides are TGTGCCAGCAGCCCCACGACTAGCGGGAGGGCCCGTGAGCAGTTCTTC.